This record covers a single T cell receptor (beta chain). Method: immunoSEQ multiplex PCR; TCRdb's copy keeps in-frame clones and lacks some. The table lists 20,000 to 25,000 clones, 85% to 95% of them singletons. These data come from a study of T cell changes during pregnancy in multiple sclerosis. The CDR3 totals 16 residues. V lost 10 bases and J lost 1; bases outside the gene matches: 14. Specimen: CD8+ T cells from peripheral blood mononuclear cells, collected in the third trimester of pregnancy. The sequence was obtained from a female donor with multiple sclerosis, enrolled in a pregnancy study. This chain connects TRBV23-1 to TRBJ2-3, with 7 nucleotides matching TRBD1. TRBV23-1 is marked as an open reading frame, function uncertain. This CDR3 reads CATRRTGVAGTDTQYF. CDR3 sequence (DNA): TGCGCCACACGACGCACAGGGGTTGCTGGCACAGATACGCAGTATTTT.